What follows are 24 T cell receptor beta chains derived from one specimen sequenced in a study of blood T cell repertoires in COVID-19. The method was immunoSEQ multiplex PCR; TCRdb's version includes in-frame clones alone and lacks a portion of them. The data show about 240,000 clones, roughly nine tenths seen once. Sequencing was carried out using peripheral blood. The receptor set was obtained from a man aged 55 to 70 with acute or convalescent COVID-19.

The rearrangement links TRBV18 to TRBJ2-7, with 11 bases aligning to TRBD2. V dropped 3 bases and J dropped 0; count of bases not matched to a gene: 1. The CDR3 is made up of 15 amino acids. Germline CDR1 is KGHSH and CDR2 is LQKENI. The CDR3 spells CASSPGTSGSYEQYF. The CDR3 bases are TGTGCCAGCTCACCTGGGACTAGCGGCTCCTACGAGCAGTACTTC. Looking up the rest from reference TRBV18 and TRBJ2-7 gives the full variable domain: NAGVMQNPRHLVRRRGQEARLRCSPMKGHSHVYWYRQLPEEGLKFMVYLQKENIIDESGMPKERFSAEFPKEGPSILRIQQVVRGDSAAYFCASSPGTSGSYEQYFGPGTRLTVT.

The J gene is TRBJ2-1, the V gene TRBV19; 11 nucleotides line up with TRBD2. CDR1 and CDR2 from the germline V gene are LNHDA and SQIVND (reference sequence). V was clipped by 4 bases and J by 5 bases; unmatched bases: 4. CDR3 length: 15 amino acids. CDR3 bases: TGTGCCAGTAGTAGACTAGCGGGGCAGAACAATGAGCAGTTCTTC. It codes for CASSRLAGQNNEQFF.

Details on this clone: Different DNA sequences within this sample yield the same CDR3. This sequence joins TRBV7-2 and TRBJ2-7; 11 bases line up with TRBD2. The CDR3 is made up of 15 amino acids. Germline lookup yields CDR1 SGHTA and CDR2 FQGNSA. The ends lost 6 bases at V and 0 bases at J; junction bases unmatched: 4. In nucleotides, the CDR3 is TGTGCCAGCAGTTCTAGCGGGAGGCCCTCCTACGAGCAGTACTTC. It yields the protein CASSSSGRPSYEQYF. Full variable domain (missing parts from reference TRBV7-2 and TRBJ2-7): GAGVSQSPSNKVTEKGKDVELRCDPISGHTALYWYRQSLGQGLEFLIYFQGNSAPDKSGLPSDRFSAERTGGSVSTLTIQRTQQEDSAVYLCASSSSGRPSYEQYFGPGTRLTVT.

The rearrangement joins TRBV29-1 to TRBJ2-7; 9 bases align to TRBD2. The CDR3 totals 13 residues. Germline V gene lookup returns CDR1 SQVTM and CDR2 ANQGSEA. Germline trimming cut 5 bases from V and 6 bases from J; bases unmatched to any gene: 8. The CDR3 sequence is CSVRASGNFEQYF. DNA of the CDR3: TGCAGCGTTAGGGCTAGCGGGAACTTCGAGCAGTACTTC.

The chain recombines TRBV19 with TRBJ1-2; 7 bases are shared with TRBD1. CDR3 length: 13 amino acids. The germline CDR1 and CDR2 sequences are LNHDA and SQIVND (reference sequence). V shed 3 bases and J 3 bases; nucleotides not matched to a gene: 1. CDR3 sequence reads: CASSMRGHYGYTF. In DNA, the CDR3 is TGTGCCAGTAGTATGAGGGGGCACTATGGCTACACCTTC.

The rearrangement links TRBV24-1 to TRBJ1-5; D might be TRBD1 (5 bases). CDR3 length: 15 amino acids. CDR1 is KGHDR and CDR2 is SFDVKD in the germline V gene. The germline V and J ends were trimmed by 3 bases and 3 bases, with 11 bases remaining between them. This chain's CDR3 is CATSDGGTANQPQHF. CDR3 nucleotide sequence: TGTGCCACCAGTGATGGTGGGACTGCCAATCAGCCCCAGCATTTT.

Turning to this clone: Distinct nucleotide sequences in the sample also encode this CDR3. V usage is TRBV6-5 and J usage is TRBJ2-1, with 8 bases fitting TRBD1. Germline values: CDR1 MNHEY, CDR2 SVGAGI. V lost 5 bases, J lost 7 bases, and 4 bases stayed unmatched. The CDR3 loop spans 13 amino acids. The CDR3 protein is CASSLRQGNEQFF. In nucleotides, the CDR3 is TGTGCCAGCAGTCTAAGACAGGGGAATGAGCAGTTCTTC.

The chain employs TRBV5-8 and TRBJ1-2; no firm D call. The V end lost 2 bases, the J end lost 0 bases, and 8 bases lay between the germline ends. Germline-derived CDR1 and CDR2 are SGHTS and YDEGEE. The CDR3 has 14 amino acids. The CDR3 nucleotides read TGTGCCAGCAGCTTAACAGTTACTAACTATGGCTACACCTTC. This sequence encodes CASSLTVTNYGYTF.

The chain has TRBV28 and TRBJ2-1; 10 bases match TRBD2. The V and J ends lost 5 bases and 4 bases, in that order; junction bases with no gene match: 8. Germline CDR1 reads MDHEN; CDR2 reads SYDVKM. There are 16 residues in the CDR3. The CDR3 region is CASSPATSGIYNEQFF. The DNA for the CDR3 is TGTGCCAGCAGTCCCGCCACTAGCGGGATTTACAATGAGCAGTTCTTC.

The chain carries TRBV7-2 and TRBJ2-5; weak D call: TRBD1 (5 bases). The V gene lost 5 bases and the J gene lost 2 bases, with 15 bases spanning the gap. The CDR3 contains 15 residues. CDR1 and CDR2 from the germline V gene are SGHTA and FQGNSA. CDR3 loop: CASSPRQLRQETQYF. The CDR3 DNA sequence: TGTGCCAGCAGCCCAAGACAGCTCAGACAAGAGACCCAGTACTTC.

The rearrangement joins TRBV18 to TRBJ2-7, with no clear D. V was pared by 3 bases and J by 3 bases, with 6 bases between. The V gene's germline CDR1 is KGHSH and CDR2 LQKENI. There are 12 residues in the CDR3. The CDR3 protein is CASSPSNYEQYF. CDR3 coding DNA: TGTGCCAGCTCACCGAGTAACTACGAGCAGTACTTC.

This sequence joins TRBV25-1 and TRBJ1-2; weak D call: TRBD1 (5 bases). There are 17 residues in the CDR3. CDR1 is MGHDK, CDR2 SYGVNS, per germline. Trimming removed 2 bases from V and 4 bases from J, with 20 bases in between. Here the CDR3 reads CASSEPPGTPGGYGYTF. The CDR3 coding sequence is TGTGCCAGCAGTGAACCTCCCGGGACCCCGGGGGGCTATGGCTACACCTTC.

This chain joins TRBV9 and TRBJ2-3, with TRBD2 matching over 11 bases. With 6 bases clipped from V and 3 bases from J, the junction kept 6 bases outside the gene matches. The CDR3 totals 15 residues. Germline CDR1 is SGDLS and CDR2 is YYNGEE. This CDR3 reads CASNLSGRGTDTQYF. The CDR3 DNA reads TGTGCCAGCAACCTTAGCGGGAGGGGAACAGATACGCAGTATTTT.

The V gene is TRBV28, the J gene TRBJ1-1, with D possibly matching TRBD1 (6 bases). Germline V gives CDR1 MDHEN, CDR2 SYDVKM. There are 14 residues in the CDR3. Trimming took 9 bases from V and 0 from J, leaving 14 bases between them. This CDR3 is CASRQDHMNTEAFF. CDR3 DNA: TGTGCCAGTAGACAGGACCACATGAACACTGAAGCTTTCTTT.

The gene calls are TRBV20-1 and TRBJ2-3, with D possibly TRBD1 on 6 matching bases. Looked up from germline, CDR1 is DFQATT and CDR2 is SNEGSKA (reference sequence). CDR3 size: 10 residues. CDR3 sequence: CSAQGDTQYF. The CDR3 bases are TGCAGCGCCCAGGGGGATACGCAGTATTTT.

The rearrangement uses TRBV7-8 and TRBJ1-3; D remains unclear. Germline CDR1 SGHVS, CDR2 FQNEAQ. The CDR3 is 16 amino acids. With 3 bases removed from V and 0 bases from J, the gap between germline ends came to 12 bases. The CDR3 nucleotides are TGTGCCAGCAGCTTTGGGCTCCAGAGCTCTGGAAACACCATATATTTT. Translating it yields CASSFGLQSSGNTIYF.

This sequence joins TRBV7-8 and TRBJ1-2; D unresolved. Trimming shortened V by 1 base and J by 4 bases, and 10 bases separated the two germline ends. This CDR3 has 14 amino acids. The germline V gene has CDR1 SGHVS and CDR2 FQNEAQ. CDR3 sequence (DNA): TGTGCCAGCAGCTTAGGGGCGGGCCGCTATGGCTACACCTTC. Protein: CASSLGAGRYGYTF.

This clone appeared a single time. The V gene is TRBV6-5, the J gene TRBJ2-2; TRBD2 matches 13 bases. The CDR3 is 15 residues long. Germline CDR1 and CDR2: MNHEY and SVGAGI. Trimming took 8 bases from V and 8 from J; bases not matched to a gene: 8. CDR3 coding DNA: TGTGCCAGCTACACTAGCGGGAGGGCCGATGGGGAGCTGTTTTTT. Translating gives CASYTSGRADGELFF.

This clone was seen a few times. The rearrangement links TRBV2 to TRBJ1-1; D is uncertain. V was clipped by 7 bases and J by 6 bases, with 12 bases between them. The CDR3 runs 12 residues. CDR1 and CDR2 (germline): SNHLY, FYNNEI. CDR3 sequence (DNA): TGTGCCAGCAATCCGGGTACGGCTGAAGCTTTCTTT. It specifies CASNPGTAEAFF.

The genes are TRBV5-6 and TRBJ2-3; a possible D gene is TRBD2 (5 bases). CDR1 and CDR2 (germline): SGHDT, YYEEEE. The CDR3 has 13 residues. Trimming pared 4 bases from V and 4 bases from J, leaving 10 bases between. CDR3 sequence (DNA): TGTGCCAGCAGCGCAACCGGGGCAGATACGCAGTATTTT. As protein: CASSATGADTQYF.

The rearrangement uses TRBV7-3 and TRBJ2-5; TRBD2 matches at 12 bases. The CDR3 totals 15 residues. Looked up from germline, CDR1 is SGHTA and CDR2 is FQGTGA. V trimming: 5 bases; J trimming: 5 bases; junction bases outside the gene matches: 6. The CDR3 DNA reads as TGTGCCAGCAGCGCCCGGACTAGCGGGATCGAGACCCAGTACTTC. Its protein product is CASSARTSGIETQYF.

The chain employs TRBV5-1 and TRBJ1-2; 7 bases match TRBD1. CDR1 is SGHRS, CDR2 YFSETQ, per germline. After removal of 3 bases from V and 2 bases from J, the junction contained 7 bases not matched to a gene. The CDR3 runs to 15 residues. The CDR3 DNA is TGCGCCAGCAGCTCGACAGGGCTTGAGAACTATGGCTACACCTTC. This translates into CASSSTGLENYGYTF.

V and J are TRBV15 and TRBJ1-6, with a tentative D call TRBD1 (5 bases). The V gene lost 1 base and the J gene lost 11 bases, with 12 bases spanning the gap. Germline values: CDR1 LNHNV, CDR2 YYDKDF (reference sequence). The CDR3 sequence is 14 residues long. The CDR3 nucleotides read TGTGCCACCAGCAGAGCTACGGGGGGAACACCCCTCCACTTT. Encoded protein: CATSRATGGTPLHF.

The gene calls are TRBV3-1 (or the pseudogene TRBV3-2) and TRBJ2-3, with D uncertain. V lost 0 bases and J 0 bases, leaving 10 bases between the germline ends. This CDR3 comprises 16 residues. The germline gives CDR1 LGHDT, CDR2 YNNKEL (reference sequence). The CDR3 bases are TGTGCCAGCAGCCAAGACAGCGTCTTTAGCACAGATACGCAGTATTTT. Protein sequence: CASSQDSVFSTDTQYF.